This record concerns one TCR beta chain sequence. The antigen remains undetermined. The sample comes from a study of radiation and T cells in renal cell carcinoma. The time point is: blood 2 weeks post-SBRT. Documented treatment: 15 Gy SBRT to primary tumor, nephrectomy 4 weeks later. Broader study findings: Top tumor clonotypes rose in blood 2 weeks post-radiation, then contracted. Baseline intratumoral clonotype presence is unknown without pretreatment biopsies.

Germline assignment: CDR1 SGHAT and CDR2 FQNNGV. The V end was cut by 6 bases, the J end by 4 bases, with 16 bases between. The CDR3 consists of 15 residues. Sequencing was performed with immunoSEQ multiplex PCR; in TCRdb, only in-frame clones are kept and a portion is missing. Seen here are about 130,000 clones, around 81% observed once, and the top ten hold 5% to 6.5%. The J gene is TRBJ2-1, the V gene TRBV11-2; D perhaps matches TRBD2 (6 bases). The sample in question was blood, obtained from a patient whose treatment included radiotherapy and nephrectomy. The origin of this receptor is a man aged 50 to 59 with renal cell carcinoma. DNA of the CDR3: TGTGCCAGCAGACCCGGGAGCAGTGGTTACAATGAGCAGTTCTTC. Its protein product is CASRPGSSGYNEQFF.